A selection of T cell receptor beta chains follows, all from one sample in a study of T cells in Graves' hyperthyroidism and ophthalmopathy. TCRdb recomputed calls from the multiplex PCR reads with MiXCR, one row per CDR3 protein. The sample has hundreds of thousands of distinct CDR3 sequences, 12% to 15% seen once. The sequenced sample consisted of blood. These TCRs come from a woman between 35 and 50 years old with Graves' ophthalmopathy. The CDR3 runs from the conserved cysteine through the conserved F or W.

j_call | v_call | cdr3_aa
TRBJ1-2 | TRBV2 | CASSPIRAPIGYTF
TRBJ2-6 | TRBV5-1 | CASSSTIGLSGANVLTF
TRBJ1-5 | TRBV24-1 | CATSGGQFSNQPQHF
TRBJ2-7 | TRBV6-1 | CASSGQGNDEQYF
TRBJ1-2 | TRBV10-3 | CAISESSGANYGYTF
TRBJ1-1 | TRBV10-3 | CAIRSGTGKMNTEAFF
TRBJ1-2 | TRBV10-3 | CAISGGLQGAGGYTF
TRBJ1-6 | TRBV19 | CASSIAQGSYNSPLHF
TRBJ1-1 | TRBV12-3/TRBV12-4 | CASSLSTGYAEAFF
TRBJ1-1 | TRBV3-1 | CASSHGGTEAFF
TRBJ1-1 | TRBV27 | CASGKTGVPNTEAFF
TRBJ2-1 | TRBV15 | CATSRPTSNEQFF
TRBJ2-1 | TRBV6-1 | CASSGTSGVYNEQFF
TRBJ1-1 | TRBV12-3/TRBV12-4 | CASSSSVQGDPSESTEAFF
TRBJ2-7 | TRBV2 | CASREHRGLKNEQYF
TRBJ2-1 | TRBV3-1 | CASSQDGDSRQFF
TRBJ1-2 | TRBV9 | CASSVGPGNYGYTF
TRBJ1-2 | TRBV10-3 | CAISESAQGAGGYTF
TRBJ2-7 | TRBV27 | CPSSFSRLSYEQYF
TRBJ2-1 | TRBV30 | CAWSVTPEQFF
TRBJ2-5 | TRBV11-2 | CASSLVGLLAGSETQYF
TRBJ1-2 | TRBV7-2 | CASSPDRGGGYTF
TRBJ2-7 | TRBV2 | CASSGSASEQYF
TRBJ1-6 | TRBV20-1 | CSARGQGITSPLHF
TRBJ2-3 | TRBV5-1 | CASSPDATDTQYF
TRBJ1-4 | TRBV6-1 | CASRNTQGKLFF
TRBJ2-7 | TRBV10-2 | CASGSGTPLWEQYF
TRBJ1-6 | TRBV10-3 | CAISEGGRGSPLHF
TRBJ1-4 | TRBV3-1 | CASSPTRPTTGNEKLFF
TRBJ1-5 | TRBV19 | CASSQKGVGQPQHF
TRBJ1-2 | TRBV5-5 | CASSEGTVNYGYTF
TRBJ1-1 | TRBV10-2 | CASKDKPNTEAFF
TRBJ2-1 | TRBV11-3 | CATEGQGSNEQFF
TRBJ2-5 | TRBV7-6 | CASSPRGEVAETQYF
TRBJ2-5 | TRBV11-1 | CASSRPTGGRVETQYF
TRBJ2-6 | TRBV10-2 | CASSEVASGANVLTF
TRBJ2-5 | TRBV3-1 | CASSQDGALQETQYF
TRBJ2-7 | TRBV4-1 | CASSRKTQGTEQYF
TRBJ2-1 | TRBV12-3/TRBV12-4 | CASSYAGVLDNEQFF
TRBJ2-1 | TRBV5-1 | CASSLNDRAYNEQFF
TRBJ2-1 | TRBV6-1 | CASSTRGKGNNEQFF
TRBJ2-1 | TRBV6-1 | CASRIQGVGSYNEQFF
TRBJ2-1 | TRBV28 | CASTELAGGLYEQFF
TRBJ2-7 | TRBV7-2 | CASSLVSGGEQYF
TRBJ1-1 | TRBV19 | CASTPIPGQAANTEAFF
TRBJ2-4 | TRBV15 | CATSRDPLAKNIQYF
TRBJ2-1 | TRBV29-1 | CSFGGLAGYNEQFF
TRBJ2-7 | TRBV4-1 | CASSSLAGTGNLYEQYF
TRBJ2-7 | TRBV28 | CASRPGAEDRWEQYF
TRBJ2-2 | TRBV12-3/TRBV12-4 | CASSPSAPPGELFF
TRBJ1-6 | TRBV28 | CASSADRLGNSPLHF
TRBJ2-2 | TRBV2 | CASGDRNTGELFF
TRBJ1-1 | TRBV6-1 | CASSSLGRPEAFF
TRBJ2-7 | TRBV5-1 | CASSVDLDRPQKQYF
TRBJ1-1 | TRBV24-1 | CATSDRRGGTEAFF
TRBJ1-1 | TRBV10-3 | CAISETGNTEAFF